The clone carrying this T cell receptor (beta chain) was detected many times. As yet, its antigen is unknown. Time point indicated: newly diagnosed GD, antithyroid drugs for less than 3 months. Following extraction of RNA from PBMCs, that RNA was used to make the TCR library. Per germline, CDR1 DFQATT and CDR2 SNEGSKA (reference sequence). The CDR3 is 16 amino acids. V lost 2 bases, J lost 0 bases, and 15 bases lay in between. These data originate in a study of regulatory T cells in long-lasting Graves disease. Study-level results: New patients shared more than 750 public clonotypes, fewer than the roughly 2,500 shared by persistent patients.

The authors built TCR beta libraries using iRepertoire HTBI primers and Arm-PCR of CDR3 regions. TCRdb independently ran MiXCR on the multiplex PCR reads; one entry per CDR3 protein. The table shows hundreds of thousands of distinct CDR3 sequences, with about 13% occurring only once. These data were also reused for a study on T cells in Graves' hyperthyroidism and ophthalmopathy. That work contributes: Thyroid ultrasound, orbital computed tomography, clinical symptoms, and serum thyroxine and TRAb underpinned diagnoses.

The V call is TRBV20-1, the J call TRBJ2-3; possibly TRBD2 for D (6 bases). The sequence was obtained from a man aged 25 to 40 with Graves disease. The sequenced sample was peripheral blood mononuclear cells (PBMCs), obtained at new diagnosis, from a patient treated with antithyroid drugs. The CDR3 DNA reads TGCAGTGCTAGACGGTTCGGGGGAGGAAGCACAGATACGCAGTATTTT. This encodes CSARRFGGGSTDTQYF.